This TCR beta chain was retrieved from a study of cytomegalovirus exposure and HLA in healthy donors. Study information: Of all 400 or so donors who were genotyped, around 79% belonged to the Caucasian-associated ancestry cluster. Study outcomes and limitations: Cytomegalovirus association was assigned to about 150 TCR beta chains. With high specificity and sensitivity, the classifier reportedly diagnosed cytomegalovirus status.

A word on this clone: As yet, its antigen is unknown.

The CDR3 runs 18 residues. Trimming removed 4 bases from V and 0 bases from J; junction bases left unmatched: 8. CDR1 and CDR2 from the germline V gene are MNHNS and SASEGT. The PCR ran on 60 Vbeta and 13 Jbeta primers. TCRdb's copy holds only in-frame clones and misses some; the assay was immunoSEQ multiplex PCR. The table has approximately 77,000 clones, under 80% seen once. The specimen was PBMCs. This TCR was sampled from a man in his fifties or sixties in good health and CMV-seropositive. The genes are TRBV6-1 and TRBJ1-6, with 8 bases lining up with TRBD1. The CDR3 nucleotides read TGTGCCAGCAGTGGGGACAGGAGTTTTAGCTCCTATAATTCACCCCTCCACTTT. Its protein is CASSGDRSFSSYNSPLHF.